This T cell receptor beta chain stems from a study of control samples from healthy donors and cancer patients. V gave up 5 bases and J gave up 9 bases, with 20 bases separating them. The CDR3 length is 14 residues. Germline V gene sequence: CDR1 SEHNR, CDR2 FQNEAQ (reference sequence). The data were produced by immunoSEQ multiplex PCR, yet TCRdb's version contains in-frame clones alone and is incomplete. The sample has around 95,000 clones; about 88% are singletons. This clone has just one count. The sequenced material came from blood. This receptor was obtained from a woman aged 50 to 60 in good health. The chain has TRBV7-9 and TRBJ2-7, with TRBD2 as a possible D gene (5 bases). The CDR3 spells CASSHYARDDGQYF. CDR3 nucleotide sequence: TGTGCCAGCAGCCACTACGCCCGGGATGATGGGCAGTACTTC.